Below, 23 T cell receptor beta chains from the same sample are listed, as sequenced in a study of T cells in Graves' hyperthyroidism and ophthalmopathy. Amplified TCR beta CDR3 regions derived from RNA transcripts. Initially, a first-round RT-PCR of the TCR CDR3 employed the HTBI primer set. TCRdb re-called the multiplex PCR reads through MiXCR, storing one row per CDR3 protein. This sample has approximately 620,000 distinct CDR3 sequences, with approximately 16% found just once. Sequencing was carried out using blood. The receptor set was obtained from a woman aged 35 to 49 with Graves' ophthalmopathy.

Many counts were recorded for this clonotype. This chain uses TRBV28 with TRBJ2-7; a possible D gene is TRBD2 (5 bases). The CDR3 loop spans 14 amino acids. Trimming cost V 5 bases and J 2 bases, with 13 bases left between them. The germline CDR1 and CDR2 sequences are MDHEN and SYDVKM. For the CDR3, the DNA is TGTGCCAGCAGTACTCGGACCGGGACCTACGAGCAGTACTTC. Protein product: CASSTRTGTYEQYF.

This clonotype showed up just a few times. J is TRBJ1-1 and V is TRBV29-1, with 7 bases identical to TRBD1. The germline CDR1 and CDR2 sequences are SQVTM and ANQGSEA. The CDR3 covers 12 residues. The V segment lost 4 bases and the J segment 3 bases; nucleotides outside the gene matches: 2. CDR3 coding DNA: TGCAGCGTTGCAGGGGGAGACACTGAAGCTTTCTTT. This codes for CSVAGGDTEAFF.

This clonotype was counted between two and nine times. This chain links TRBV6-5 with TRBJ1-5; perhaps TRBD1 as D (5 bases). This CDR3 contains 16 residues. Trimming shortened V by 0 bases and J by 11 bases, and 20 bases separated the two germline ends. In germline, CDR1 is MNHEY, CDR2 SVGAGI. CDR3 in amino acids: CASSYSIHPDLGAQHF. The CDR3 DNA sequence: TGTGCCAGCAGTTACTCGATTCACCCCGATTTAGGGGCCCAGCATTTT.

This clonotype was observed at least ten times. V is TRBV2 and J is TRBJ2-3; 8 bases map to TRBD2. The CDR3 has 14 residues. V dropped 8 bases and J dropped 2; count of bases not matched to a gene: 6. CDR1 is SNHLY and CDR2 is FYNNEI in the germline V gene. The CDR3 loop reads CASGGLAVTDTQYF. DNA of the CDR3: TGTGCCAGCGGAGGACTAGCCGTCACAGATACGCAGTATTTT. The complete variable domain, with remaining parts taken from reference TRBV2 and TRBJ2-3, reads EPEVTQTPSHQVTQMGQEVILRCVPISNHLYFYWYRQILGQKVEFLVSFYNNEISEKSEIFDDQFSVERPDGSNFTLKIRSTKLEDSAMYFCASGGLAVTDTQYFGPGTRLTVL.

The rearrangement joins TRBV6-2 or TRBV6-3 to TRBJ2-7; D may be TRBD2 (5 bases). Germline-derived CDR1 and CDR2 are MNHEY and SVGEGT. This CDR3 is 14 amino acids long. Deletions cut 7 bases from V and 3 bases from J, with 16 bases between. The CDR3 region is CASTQLGGSYEQYF. The CDR3 bases are TGTGCCAGCACCCAACTAGGAGGTAGCTACGAGCAGTACTTC.

The table lists this clonotype with many counts. The chain employs TRBV20-1 and TRBJ2-3, with 14 bases matching TRBD2. There are 16 residues in the CDR3. J was trimmed by 3 bases and V by 1 base; bases with no gene match: 3. Germline loops: CDR1 DFQATT, CDR2 SNEGSKA (reference sequence). CDR3 sequence (DNA): TGCAGTGCTAGAGGGACTAGCGGGAGGTTGACAGATACGCAGTATTTT. Protein product: CSARGTSGRLTDTQYF.

This clonotype was found many times. This chain links TRBV30 with TRBJ1-6; D gene unclear. The CDR3 has 12 amino acids. V shed 2 bases and J shed 9 bases, with 8 bases lying between them. The germline CDR1 and CDR2 sequences are GTSNPN and SVGIG (reference sequence). The CDR3 nucleotides read TGTGCCTGGAGTCACAGCGGTTCACCCCTCCACTTT. It specifies CAWSHSGSPLHF.

This chain joins TRBV20-1 and TRBJ2-7; a weak D match, TRBD2 (7 bases). The germline V gene encodes CDR1 DFQATT and CDR2 SNEGSKA (reference sequence). The CDR3 runs to 14 residues. The V end lost 0 bases, the J end lost 6 bases, and 15 bases lay between the germline ends. CDR3 amino acids: CSARDFRGGGEQYF. Here the CDR3 DNA reads TGCAGTGCTAGAGATTTTAGGGGGGGGGGCGAGCAGTACTTC.

This clonotype was detected only a few times. The V call is TRBV7-9, the J call TRBJ1-4; TRBD1 agrees at 7 bases. Germline loops: CDR1 SEHNR, CDR2 FQNEAQ (reference sequence). V gave up 6 bases and J gave up 3 bases; unmatched junction bases: 10. The CDR3 is 16 residues long. CDR3 DNA sequence: TGTGCCAGCAGACCCGGGACCGGGACAGCTAATGAAAAACTGTTTTTT. This sequence encodes CASRPGTGTANEKLFF.

Regarding this clonotype: Likely a read error: the CDR3 ends without its conserved phenylalanine or tryptophan. V is TRBV28 and J is TRBJ1-1; D unclear. The CDR3 totals 12 residues. The V end was cut by 2 bases, the J end by 0 bases, with 1 base between. Germline V CDR1 and CDR2: MDHEN, SYDVKM. In DNA, the CDR3 is TGTGCCAGCAGTTTACTGAACACTGAAGCTTTCTTG. Amino acids: CASSLLNTEAFL.

The chain links TRBV6-1 to TRBJ1-5; D not resolved. This CDR3 comprises 15 residues. Trimming removed 6 bases from V and 0 bases from J, with 12 bases in between. Germline V gives CDR1 MNHNS, CDR2 SASEGT. CDR3 in DNA: TGTGCCAGCAGCACAGACCGATATAGCAATCAGCCCCAGCATTTT. The encoded protein is CASSTDRYSNQPQHF.

This clonotype was recorded at least ten times. This chain uses TRBV12-3 or TRBV12-4 with TRBJ1-6; D uncertain. Trimming shortened V by 5 bases and J by 8 bases, and 10 bases separated the two germline ends. The CDR3 has 13 residues. Here the CDR3 reads CASSPEPYSPLHF. CDR3 DNA: TGTGCCAGCAGTCCAGAACCGTATTCACCCCTCCACTTT.

In its sample, this clonotype was seen many times. The genes are TRBV28 and TRBJ1-1; tentatively, D is TRBD1 (6 bases). Germline V CDR1 and CDR2: MDHEN, SYDVKM. Between the trimmed V and J ends, which lost 2 bases and 10 bases, there was a span of 14 bases. This CDR3 comprises 13 residues. CDR3 sequence reads: CASSLPFRGGAFF. CDR3 nucleotides: TGTGCCAGCAGTTTACCCTTTAGGGGGGGAGCTTTCTTT.

This clonotype was observed a few times. The V gene is TRBV7-9, the J gene TRBJ2-1; maybe TRBD1 (6 bases). The CDR3 runs 13 residues. V was pared by 7 bases and J by 8 bases, with 15 bases between. CDR1 is SEHNR, CDR2 FQNEAQ, per germline (reference sequence). The CDR3: CASIQQGPDEQFF. The CDR3 coding sequence is TGTGCCAGCATCCAACAGGGTCCCGATGAGCAGTTCTTC.

This clonotype was counted only a few times. The chain combines TRBV20-1 with TRBJ2-7; 14 bases agree with TRBD2. Germline loops: CDR1 DFQATT, CDR2 SNEGSKA (reference sequence). The CDR3 has 19 residues. J was trimmed by 7 bases and V by 3 bases; bases with no gene match: 20. In DNA, the CDR3 is TGCAGTGCTAGGAAACCGGGACTAGCGGGAGCGATTTTTATGGGGGAGCAGTACTTC. The encoded protein is CSARKPGLAGAIFMGEQYF.

Many counts were recorded for this clonotype. This chain joins TRBV2 and TRBJ1-6, with 7 nucleotides matching TRBD1. Germline values: CDR1 SNHLY, CDR2 FYNNEI. The CDR3 covers 15 residues. V dropped 6 bases and J dropped 6; count of bases not matched to a gene: 8. In DNA, the CDR3 is TGTGCCAGCAGCCAGTCGGGACAGAGTAATTCACCCCTCCACTTT. Encoded protein: CASSQSGQSNSPLHF.

V and J are TRBV5-1 and TRBJ2-3; 11 bases map to TRBD2. The germline CDR1 and CDR2 sequences are SGHRS and YFSETQ. The ends lost 4 bases at V and 9 bases at J; junction bases unmatched: 7. The CDR3 runs to 14 residues. The CDR3 sequence is CASSTGTSGVTQYF. The CDR3 DNA is TGCGCCAGCAGCACCGGGACTAGCGGTGTAACGCAGTATTTT. Complete variable domain (other parts from reference TRBV5-1 and TRBJ2-3): KAGVTQTPRYLIKTRGQQVTLSCSPISGHRSVSWYQQTPGQGLQFLFEYFSETQRNKGNFPGRFSGRQFSNSRSEMNVSTLELGDSALYLCASSTGTSGVTQYFGPGTRLTVL.

This clonotype was detected a few times. This rearrangement joins TRBV6-5 to TRBJ1-2; TRBD1 might be the D (6 bases). Looked up from germline, CDR1 is MNHEY and CDR2 is SVGAGI. The CDR3 length is 13 residues. The V and J ends lost 6 bases and 10 bases respectively, with 18 bases between them. The CDR3 DNA reads TGTGCCAGCAGCCTAACTACAGGGACTTACTACACCTTC. Protein sequence: CASSLTTGTYYTF.

This clonotype appeared many times. This chain connects TRBV11-2 to TRBJ2-2; D may be TRBD1 (6 bases). Germline values: CDR1 SGHAT, CDR2 FQNNGV. The CDR3 sequence is 17 residues long. Trimming removed 4 bases from V and 1 base from J, with 16 bases in between. The chain's CDR3 is CASSSSQGWGNTGELFF. The CDR3 bases are TGTGCCAGCAGCTCCTCTCAGGGGTGGGGGAACACCGGGGAGCTGTTTTTT.

This clonotype was observed a few times. The V call is TRBV28, the J call TRBJ2-5; D possibly corresponds to TRBD2 (6 bases). V lost 6 bases, J lost 4 bases, and 24 bases lay in between. CDR1 MDHEN and CDR2 SYDVKM come from the germline V gene. This CDR3 is built from 17 residues. The CDR3 sequence: CASRVRGAHSPTETQYF. The CDR3, as DNA: TGTGCCAGCAGGGTACGCGGGGCTCATTCACCGACAGAGACCCAGTACTTC.

The chain carries TRBV9 and TRBJ2-1; 9 nucleotides agree with TRBD2. Germline CDR1 and CDR2: SGDLS and YYNGEE. CDR3 length equals 15 residues. V lost 0 bases and J lost 9; bases outside the gene matches: 7. This CDR3 reads CASSVVSGRRSEQFF. The DNA of the CDR3 is TGTGCCAGCAGCGTAGTCAGCGGGAGGCGGAGTGAGCAGTTCTTC.

The chain joins TRBV7-9 to TRBJ1-1; 7 bases are shared with TRBD1. There are 12 residues in the CDR3. Germline loops: CDR1 SEHNR, CDR2 FQNEAQ (reference sequence). V was clipped by 5 bases and J by 11 bases; unmatched bases: 8. CDR3 DNA sequence: TGTGCCAGCAGCACGGGACAGTCTAGTGCTTTCTTT. Protein sequence: CASSTGQSSAFF.

The chain links TRBV7-2 to TRBJ2-2; D perhaps matches TRBD1 (5 bases). V dropped 5 bases and J dropped 6 bases, with 13 bases sitting between them. This CDR3 contains 14 residues. The germline gives CDR1 SGHTA, CDR2 FQGNSA. In DNA form, the CDR3 reads TGTGCCAGCAGCCCATCTCAGGGCGCCGGGGAGCTGTTTTTT. Translating gives CASSPSQGAGELFF.